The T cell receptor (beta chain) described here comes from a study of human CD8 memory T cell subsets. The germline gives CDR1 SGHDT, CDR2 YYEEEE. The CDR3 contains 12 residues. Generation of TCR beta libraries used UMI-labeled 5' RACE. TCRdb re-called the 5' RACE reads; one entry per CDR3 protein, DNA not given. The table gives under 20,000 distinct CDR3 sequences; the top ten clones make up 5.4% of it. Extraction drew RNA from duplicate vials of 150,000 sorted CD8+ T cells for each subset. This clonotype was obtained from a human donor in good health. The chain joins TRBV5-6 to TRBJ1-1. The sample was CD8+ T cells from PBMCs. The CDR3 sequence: CASSLVNTEAFF.